This entry is about one T cell receptor beta chain. CDR3 size: 15 residues. Germline CDR1 reads MNHNS; CDR2 reads SASEGT. Trimming pared 6 bases from V and 0 bases from J, leaving 12 bases between. The entry originates in a study of blood T cells in healthy people across ages. Using a J-beta primer mix together with a sample-barcoded 5' primer, a second PCR was run for about 6 to 12 cycles. The study obtained at least 2.5 million CDR3-containing paired-end reads from every sample. From the 5' RACE reads, TCRdb called clonotypes with MiXCR, one entry per CDR3 protein. The sample contains about 1,800,000 distinct CDR3 sequences, 28% of which appear only once.

Source material: blood. This sequence originates from a woman in her thirties in good health. The rearrangement uses TRBV6-1 and TRBJ1-5; D remains unclear. CDR3 in amino acids: CASSQTWSSNQPQHF. DNA of the CDR3: TGTGCCAGCAGCCAGACCTGGTCTAGCAATCAGCCCCAGCATTTT.